This T cell receptor (beta chain) was retrieved from a study of cytomegalovirus exposure and HLA in healthy donors. Points on this clone: As yet, its antigen is unknown.

60 Vbeta and 13 Jbeta primers were used in PCR. In the original processing: In a later analysis, the count reached about 80 million unique TCR beta chains, with approximately 11 million shared. TCRdb's copy holds only in-frame clones and misses some; the assay was immunoSEQ multiplex PCR. That table gives V, J and clone size, and the DNA gave D and trimming. Among some 160,000 clones listed, roughly four fifths were seen once. J was trimmed by 3 bases and V by 3 bases; bases with no gene match: 4. Germline CDR1 is SGHAT and CDR2 is FQNNGV. CDR3 length equals 15 residues. Regarding the study as a whole: Sequencing depth across donors, presence/absence analyses assumed, was roughly uniform. Association of about 17,000 TCR beta sequences with HLA alleles was found at 0.05 false discovery rate in a later analysis.

Donors had nominal health at sampling but likely had unrecorded immune exposures. The origin of this receptor is a male donor in good health and CMV-seronegative. The sample was PBMCs. The J gene is TRBJ2-4, the V gene TRBV11-2; 8 bases are shared with TRBD1. In DNA form, the CDR3 reads TGTGCCAGCAGCTTGGACAGGGTGGGCAAAAACATTCAGTACTTC. It encodes CASSLDRVGKNIQYF. Using reference TRBV11-2 and TRBJ2-4 for the parts outside the CDR3, the full variable domain is EAGVAQSPRYKIIEKRQSVAFWCNPISGHATLYWYQQILGQGPKLLIQFQNNGVVDDSQLPKDRFSAERLKGVDSTLKIQPAKLEDSAVYLCASSLDRVGKNIQYFGAGTRLSVL.